This T cell receptor (beta chain) was obtained from a study of OX40 agonist ivuxolimab in advanced cancers. Germline lookup yields CDR1 SGHRS and CDR2 YFSETQ. V was pared by 4 bases and J by 0 bases, with 10 bases between. The CDR3 is made up of 15 amino acids. Assay used: immunoSEQ multiplex PCR; TCRdb lists only in-frame clones, some missing. Of tens of thousands of clones listed, about 84% are singletons. This clonotype was obtained from an adult with an advanced solid tumor such as melanoma, head and neck, liver or kidney cancer. The chain uses TRBV5-1 and TRBJ1-4; no clear D gene. The sequences come from CD4+ or CD8+ T cells sorted from blood, collected in a trial of the OX40 agonist ivuxolimab. CDR3 in DNA: TGCGCCAGCAGCCTCTCTTACGCAACTAATGAAAAACTGTTTTTT. Amino acids: CASSLSYATNEKLFF.